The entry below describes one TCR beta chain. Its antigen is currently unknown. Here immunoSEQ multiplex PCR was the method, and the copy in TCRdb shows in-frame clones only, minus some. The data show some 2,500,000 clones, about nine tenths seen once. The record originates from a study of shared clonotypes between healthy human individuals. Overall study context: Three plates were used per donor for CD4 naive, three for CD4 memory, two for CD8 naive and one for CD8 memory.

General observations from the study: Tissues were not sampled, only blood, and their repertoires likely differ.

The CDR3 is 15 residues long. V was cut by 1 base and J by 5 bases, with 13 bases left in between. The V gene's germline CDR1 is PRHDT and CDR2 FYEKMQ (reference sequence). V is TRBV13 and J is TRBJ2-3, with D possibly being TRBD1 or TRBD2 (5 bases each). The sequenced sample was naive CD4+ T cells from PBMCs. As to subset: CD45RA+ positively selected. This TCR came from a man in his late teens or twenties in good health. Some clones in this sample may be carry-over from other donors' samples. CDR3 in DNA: TGTGCCAGCAGCTTAGCCAGGAGGCAGGGAGATACGCAGTATTTT. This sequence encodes CASSLARRQGDTQYF.